This T cell receptor beta chain was documented in a study of cytomegalovirus exposure and HLA in healthy donors. As regards this clone: Its matching antigen is unknown.

Points from the study as a whole: Confirmation was obtained in vitro that a few CMV-associated chains are specific for CMV antigens. Presence/absence comparisons presumed near-even sequencing depth among donors.

CDR3 length equals 15 residues. Germline lookup yields CDR1 MNHNY and CDR2 SVGAGI (reference sequence). The V and J ends lost 7 bases and 7 bases respectively, with 20 bases between them. 13 Jbeta primers and 60 Vbeta primers were used for the PCR. Original processing methods: Later, an analysis found roughly 80 million unique TCR beta chains, and roughly 10 million of these were shared. Libraries were prepared by immunoSEQ multiplex PCR; TCRdb keeps only in-frame clonotypes and omits some of them. The V and J calls and clone size are taken from that table; D and trimming were inferred from the DNA. The sample carries some 140,000 clones, roughly 80% recorded once.

V usage is TRBV6-6 and J usage is TRBJ2-1, with D perhaps matching TRBD1 (6 bases). Sequenced material: PBMCs. This receptor was identified in a man aged 35-49 years in good health and CMV-seronegative. The CDR3 loop is CASTLGEGVRNEQFF. CDR3 nucleotide sequence: TGTGCCAGCACCTTAGGAGAGGGGGTCAGGAATGAGCAGTTCTTC.